Included here is one T cell receptor beta chain sequence, with context. Sequencing used immunoSEQ multiplex PCR; TCRdb keeps in-frame clones, though not all of them. This sample has approximately 59,000 clones, with under 95% found just once. The data stem from a study of T cell changes during pregnancy in multiple sclerosis. V was pared by 4 bases and J by 4 bases, with 3 bases of the junction left unmatched. The CDR3 is 14 residues long. Germline V gives CDR1 MNHEY, CDR2 SVGAGI. The sequencing here drew on peripheral blood, taken in the third trimester of pregnancy. The chain has TRBV6-5 and TRBJ1-1, with 10 bases identical to TRBD1. This clonotype was obtained from a female donor in good health, enrolled as a control in a pregnancy study. CDR3 bases: TGTGCCAGCAGTTGGACAGGGGGGATCACTGAAGCTTTCTTT. As protein: CASSWTGGITEAFF.